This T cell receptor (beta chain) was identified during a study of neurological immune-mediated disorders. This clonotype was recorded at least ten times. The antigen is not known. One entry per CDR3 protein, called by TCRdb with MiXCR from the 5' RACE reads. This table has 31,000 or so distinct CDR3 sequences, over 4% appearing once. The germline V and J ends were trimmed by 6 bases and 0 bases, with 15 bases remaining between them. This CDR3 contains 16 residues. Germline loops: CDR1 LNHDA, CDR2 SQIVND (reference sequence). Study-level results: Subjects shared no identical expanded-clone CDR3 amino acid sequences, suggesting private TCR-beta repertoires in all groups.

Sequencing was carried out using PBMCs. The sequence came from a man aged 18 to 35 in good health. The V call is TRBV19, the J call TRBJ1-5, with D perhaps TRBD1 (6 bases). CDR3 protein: CASRDAGRGSNQPQHF. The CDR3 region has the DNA TGTGCCAGTAGAGACGCTGGCAGGGGTAGCAATCAGCCCCAGCATTTT.